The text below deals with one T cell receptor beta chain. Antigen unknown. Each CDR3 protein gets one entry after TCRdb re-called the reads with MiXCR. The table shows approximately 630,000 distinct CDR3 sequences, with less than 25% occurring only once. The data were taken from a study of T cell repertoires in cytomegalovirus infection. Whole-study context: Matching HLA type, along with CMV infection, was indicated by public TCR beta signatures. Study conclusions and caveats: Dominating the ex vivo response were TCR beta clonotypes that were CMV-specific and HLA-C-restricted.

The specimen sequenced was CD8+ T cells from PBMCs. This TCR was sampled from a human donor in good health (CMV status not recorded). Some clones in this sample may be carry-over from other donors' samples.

As DNA, the CDR3 is TGTGCCAGCAGTCCCGACGGGGACAGTGAGCAGTTCTTC. It is translated as CASSPDGDSEQFF. V usage is TRBV6-2 or TRBV6-3 and J usage is TRBJ2-1; TRBD1 aligns across 7 bases. Germline CDR1 reads MNHEY; CDR2 reads SVGEGT. J was trimmed by 9 bases and V by 5 bases; bases with no gene match: 7. The CDR3 spans 13 residues.